This TCR beta chain was recovered during a study of blood T cell repertoires in COVID-19. Study information: The United States, Italy and Spain provided the acute and convalescent COVID-19 samples. PBMCs, B-cell-depleted T cells, or T cells provided the cDNA or gDNA that made up the material.

The ends lost 4 bases at V and 2 bases at J; junction bases unmatched: 11. Per germline, CDR1 SGDLS and CDR2 YYNGEE. The CDR3 contains 17 residues. In the authors' workflow: The assay estimated nucleated cells by amplifying reference gene primers. Here immunoSEQ multiplex PCR was the method, and the copy in TCRdb shows in-frame clones only, minus some. The DNA was the basis for D and trimming; V, J and clone size are from that table. The data show around 37,000 clones, with 87% seen just once and approximately 2% held by the top ten. Specimen: peripheral blood. This sequence joins TRBV9 and TRBJ2-2; 7 bases are shared with TRBD1. The TCR comes from a man in his fifties with active or convalescent COVID-19. CDR3 DNA sequence: TGTGCCAGCAGCCCTCTCCCGGGACAGCTTAACACCGGGGAGCTGTTTTTT. It translates to CASSPLPGQLNTGELFF.